This is a list of T cell receptor beta chains from one sample in a study of cytomegalovirus exposure and HLA in healthy donors. TCRdb keeps only in-frame clones here, not all; method: immunoSEQ multiplex PCR. The repertoire consists of about 100,000 clones, with around 9.1% occurring once and the leading ten covering roughly 5%. Sequenced: PBMCs. These TCRs come from a man in his forties in good health and CMV-seropositive. Both conserved end residues are part of each CDR3. A D gene is named only where the DNA matches it firmly. Only some rows state a clone size, as once, few, many or a class for expanded clones.

len: 17; abundance: NA; d_gene: TRBD1; j_gene: TRBJ1-5; v_gene: TRBV15; CDR3aa: CATSRDHGQGRNQPQHF; CDR3nt: TGTGCCACCAGCAGAGATCATGGACAGGGGCGCAATCAGCCCCAGCATTTT
len: 14; abundance: few; d_gene: NA; j_gene: TRBJ2-7; v_gene: TRBV4-1; CDR3aa: CASSQVPGTYEQYF; CDR3nt: TGCGCCAGCAGCCAAGTTCCGGGAACCTACGAGCAGTACTTC
len: 16; abundance: NA; d_gene: TRBD1; j_gene: TRBJ1-2; v_gene: TRBV28; CDR3aa: CASSMPGQGKFYGYTF; CDR3nt: TGTGCCAGCAGTATGCCGGGACAGGGGAAGTTCTATGGCTACACCTTC
len: 16; abundance: few; d_gene: NA; j_gene: TRBJ1-2; v_gene: TRBV28; CDR3aa: CASSLYRDTSNYGYTF; CDR3nt: TGTGCCAGCAGTTTATACAGGGACACCTCTAACTATGGCTACACCTTC
len: 16; abundance: NA; d_gene: NA; j_gene: TRBJ2-2; v_gene: TRBV27; CDR3aa: CASSLFRDPPPGELFF; CDR3nt: TGTGCCAGCAGTTTGTTCCGGGATCCCCCTCCCGGGGAGCTGTTTTTT
len: 16; abundance: NA; d_gene: NA; j_gene: TRBJ2-2; v_gene: TRBV25-1; CDR3aa: CASSTALSKNTGELFF; CDR3nt: TGTGCCAGCAGTACTGCCTTATCGAAGAACACCGGGGAGCTGTTTTTT
len: 14; abundance: few; d_gene: NA; j_gene: TRBJ2-5; v_gene: TRBV21-1; CDR3aa: CATSSGQGQETQYF; CDR3nt: TGTGCCACCAGCTCAGGACAGGGGCAAGAGACCCAGTACTTC
len: 16; abundance: NA; d_gene: NA; j_gene: TRBJ2-5; v_gene: TRBV7-9; CDR3aa: CASSRPWTEGEETQYF; CDR3nt: TGTGCCAGCAGCCGCCCTTGGACAGAGGGGGAAGAGACCCAGTACTTC
len: 16; abundance: NA; d_gene: NA; j_gene: TRBJ1-1; v_gene: TRBV6-6; CDR3aa: CASSPRVAGQGTEAFF; CDR3nt: TGTGCCAGCTCCCCAAGAGTGGCAGGACAAGGCACTGAAGCTTTCTTT
len: 16; abundance: few; d_gene: TRBD2; j_gene: TRBJ2-1; v_gene: TRBV4-3; CDR3aa: CASSQDPSGGHNEQFF; CDR3nt: TGCGCCAGCAGCCAAGATCCCAGCGGGGGACACAATGAGCAGTTCTTC
len: 16; abundance: NA; d_gene: TRBD2; j_gene: TRBJ2-3; v_gene: TRBV4-3; CDR3aa: CASSQGTSYSTDTQYF; CDR3nt: TGCGCCAGCAGCCAAGGGACTAGCTATAGCACAGATACGCAGTATTTT
len: 14; abundance: NA; d_gene: TRBD1; j_gene: TRBJ2-3; v_gene: TRBV10-3; CDR3aa: CAISEGQGTDTQYF; CDR3nt: TGTGCCATCAGTGAAGGACAGGGCACAGATACGCAGTATTTT
len: 18; abundance: medium-sized; d_gene: TRBD2; j_gene: TRBJ2-7; v_gene: TRBV25-1; CDR3aa: CASTRPGLAGGKTYEQYF; CDR3nt: TGTGCCAGCACCCGACCTGGACTAGCGGGAGGAAAAACCTACGAGCAGTACTTC